The rows below give T cell receptor beta chains drawn from one sample of a study of T cells in Graves' hyperthyroidism and ophthalmopathy. Via MiXCR, TCRdb re-called the multiplex PCR reads, giving one row per CDR3 protein. The table lists roughly 570,000 distinct CDR3 sequences, more than 15% of them singletons. Sequencing was carried out using blood. These receptors came from a woman aged 25 to 39 with Graves' hyperthyroidism. Each CDR3 is given with its conserved first and last residue. D genes are given only for firm matches. A clone size is listed for some rows: how often the clone was seen (once, few, many), or a class if it is expanded.

J: TRBJ2-7
V: TRBV20-1
D: TRBD2
size: many
CDR3: CSAPGLAGVREQYF
DNA: TGCAGTGCTCCGGGACTAGCGGGAGTTCGCGAGCAGTACTTC

J: TRBJ2-1
V: TRBV30
D: NA
size: many
CDR3: CAWSVGELQFF
DNA: TGTGCCTGGAGTGTTGGAGAGCTCCAGTTCTTC

J: TRBJ2-1
V: TRBV12-5
D: TRBD2
size: many
CDR3: CASGPGGGNEQFF
DNA: TGTGCTAGTGGTCCCGGGGGGGGGAATGAGCAGTTCTTC

J: TRBJ2-1
V: TRBV19
D: NA
size: few
CDR3: CASGGGRLSSYNEQFF
DNA: TGTGCCAGCGGCGGCGGGCGCCTGAGCTCCTACAATGAGCAGTTCTTC

J: TRBJ1-5
V: TRBV12-3/TRBV12-4
D: TRBD1
size: NA
CDR3: CASSLTGGYQPQHF
DNA: TGTGCCAGCAGCCTTACAGGGGGCTATCAGCCCCAGCATTTT

J: TRBJ2-2
V: TRBV5-1
D: NA
size: many
CDR3: CASSLALGTRTGELFF
DNA: TGCGCCAGCAGCTTGGCGCTCGGGACCCGCACCGGGGAGCTGTTTTTT

J: TRBJ2-7
V: TRBV7-8
D: NA
size: NA
CDR3: CASSLDGNYYEQYF
DNA: TGTGCCAGCAGCTTAGACGGCAACTACTACGAGCAGTACTTC

J: TRBJ2-1
V: TRBV5-8
D: NA
size: few
CDR3: CASSLQAGLDVNEQFF
DNA: TGTGCCAGCAGCTTGCAGGCAGGCCTTGATGTCAATGAGCAGTTCTTC

J: TRBJ2-2
V: TRBV19
D: NA
size: NA
CDR3: CASTKSMSGTKGGELFF
DNA: TGTGCCAGTACCAAATCAATGTCCGGGACAAAGGGCGGGGAGCTGTTTTTT

J: TRBJ2-4
V: TRBV28
D: NA
size: many
CDR3: CASNSMRAWGTLAKNIQYF
DNA: TGTGCCAGCAATTCCATGAGAGCCTGGGGGACTTTAGCCAAAAACATTCAGTACTTC

J: TRBJ2-1
V: TRBV19
D: NA
size: NA
CDR3: CASSIMVAANEQFF
DNA: TGTGCCAGTAGTATCATGGTCGCGGCTAATGAGCAGTTCTTC

J: TRBJ2-2
V: TRBV9
D: TRBD1
size: few
CDR3: CASCEPTGDTGELFF
DNA: TGTGCCAGCTGCGAACCGACAGGGGACACCGGGGAGCTGTTTTTT

J: TRBJ1-4
V: TRBV24-1
D: NA
size: NA
CDR3: CATSDGHNEKLFF
DNA: TGTGCCACCAGTGACGGACATAATGAAAAACTGTTTTTT

J: TRBJ1-1
V: TRBV3-1
D: NA
size: many
CDR3: CASSQDLGGHLNTEAFF
DNA: TGTGCCAGCAGCCAAGATTTAGGCGGCCACCTGAACACTGAAGCTTTCTTT

J: TRBJ2-7
V: TRBV29-1
D: NA
size: many
CDR3: CSVEEGGTGAKQYF
DNA: TGCAGCGTTGAAGAGGGAGGGACAGGAGCGAAGCAGTACTTC

J: TRBJ1-5
V: TRBV6-1
D: NA
size: few
CDR3: CASSSREGQIEGHF
DNA: TGTGCCAGCAGTTCTAGGGAGGGGCAAATAGAGGGGCATTTT

J: TRBJ1-6
V: TRBV28
D: NA
size: NA
CDR3: CASKVNLGAISPLHF
DNA: TGTGCCAGCAAGGTCAACCTGGGGGCAATCTCACCCCTCCACTTT

J: TRBJ1-3
V: TRBV5-1
D: NA
size: many
CDR3: CASSLVDGTSGNTIYF
DNA: TGCGCCAGCAGCTTGGTTGATGGGACCTCTGGAAACACCATATATTTT

J: TRBJ2-7
V: TRBV18
D: NA
size: NA
CDR3: CASSPRHEINEQYF
DNA: TGTGCCAGCTCACCTCGACACGAGATAAACGAGCAGTACTTC

J: TRBJ2-4
V: TRBV28
D: NA
size: many
CDR3: CASSRGGQAKNIQYF
DNA: TGTGCCAGCAGTCGAGGCGGTCAAGCCAAAAACATTCAGTACTTC

J: TRBJ2-7
V: TRBV6-1
D: NA
size: NA
CDR3: CASSRAPLEQYF
DNA: TGTGCCAGCAGCAGGGCACCTTTAGAGCAGTACTTC

J: TRBJ2-1
V: TRBV28
D: TRBD2
size: many
CDR3: CASSLPTGLAGETPYNEQFF
DNA: TGTGCCAGCAGTTTACCAACCGGACTAGCGGGAGAAACCCCCTACAATGAGCAGTTCTTC

J: TRBJ2-5
V: TRBV3-1
D: NA
size: many
CDR3: CASTTLRGGETQYF
DNA: TGTGCCAGCACCACCCTGAGGGGGGGGGAGACCCAGTACTTC

J: TRBJ2-1
V: TRBV30
D: NA
size: many
CDR3: CAWSGGTSYNEQFF
DNA: TGTGCCTGGAGTGGCGGGACCTCCTACAATGAGCAGTTCTTC

J: TRBJ1-4
V: TRBV6-1
D: NA
size: many
CDR3: CACRRQVSTNEKLFF
DNA: TGTGCCTGCAGACGACAGGTCTCAACTAATGAAAAACTGTTTTTT

J: TRBJ1-1
V: TRBV2
D: NA
size: many
CDR3: CASMGMNTEAFF
DNA: TGTGCCAGCATGGGCATGAACACTGAAGCTTTCTTT

J: TRBJ2-1
V: TRBV12-3/TRBV12-4
D: NA
size: once
CDR3: CASRKPGNNEQFF
DNA: TGTGCCAGCAGAAAGCCGGGGAACAATGAGCAGTTCTTC

J: TRBJ2-6
V: TRBV19
D: NA
size: few
CDR3: CASTRTVTFSGANVLTF
DNA: TGTGCCAGTACCCGGACAGTTACATTCTCTGGGGCCAACGTCCTGACTTTC

J: TRBJ2-3
V: TRBV20-1
D: TRBD2
size: few
CDR3: CSAPGLAGLGTQYF
DNA: TGCAGTGCCCCGGGACTAGCGGGACTGGGTACGCAGTATTTT

J: TRBJ1-1
V: TRBV6-5
D: NA
size: NA
CDR3: CASSYLGGQAEAFF
DNA: TGTGCCAGCAGTTACTTGGGGGGTCAAGCTGAAGCTTTCTTT

J: TRBJ2-1
V: TRBV7-3
D: TRBD1
size: NA
CDR3: CASSLTGQGAGEQFF
DNA: TGTGCCAGCAGCTTAACAGGACAGGGGGCTGGTGAGCAGTTCTTC

J: TRBJ2-4
V: TRBV12-3/TRBV12-4
D: NA
size: many
CDR3: CASSRLHRENIQYF
DNA: TGTGCCAGCAGTCGACTCCACCGGGAAAACATTCAGTACTTC

J: TRBJ1-5
V: TRBV20-1
D: NA
size: many
CDR3: CSASLGSDQPQHF
DNA: TGCAGTGCTAGTTTGGGCTCGGATCAGCCCCAGCATTTT

J: TRBJ2-3
V: TRBV7-9
D: NA
size: many
CDR3: CASSLSSTSTDTQYF
DNA: TGTGCCAGCAGCTTAAGTAGCACGTCCACAGATACGCAGTATTTT

J: TRBJ2-7
V: TRBV27
D: TRBD2
size: many
CDR3: CASSPHAGTSDYEQYF
DNA: TGTGCCAGCAGTCCCCACGCCGGGACTAGCGACTACGAGCAGTACTTC

J: TRBJ1-1
V: TRBV7-9
D: NA
size: NA
CDR3: CASSLAEEAFF
DNA: TGTGCCAGCAGCTTAGCTGAGGAAGCTTTCTTT

J: TRBJ1-4
V: TRBV29-1
D: NA
size: NA
CDR3: CSVLGERGNEKLFF
DNA: TGCAGCGTTTTAGGGGAGAGGGGGAATGAAAAACTGTTTTTT

J: TRBJ1-6
V: TRBV10-3
D: TRBD1
size: few
CDR3: CAISEPRQGGWYSPLHF
DNA: TGTGCCATCAGTGAGCCCCGACAGGGTGGGTGGTATTCACCCCTCCACTTT

J: TRBJ1-4
V: TRBV6-4
D: NA
size: NA
CDR3: CATYRTRVLNEKLFF
DNA: TGTGCCACCTACCGGACCCGGGTCCTTAATGAAAAACTGTTTTTT

J: TRBJ2-1
V: TRBV2
D: TRBD2
size: few
CDR3: CAKQGTSGKNEQFF
DNA: TGTGCCAAGCAAGGGACTAGCGGGAAAAATGAGCAGTTCTTC

J: TRBJ2-7
V: TRBV20-1
D: NA
size: many
CDR3: CSASGGTRSYEQYF
DNA: TGCAGTGCCTCGGGCGGGACCCGCTCCTACGAGCAGTACTTC

J: TRBJ2-5
V: TRBV28
D: NA
size: many
CDR3: CASGGTATKETQYF
DNA: TGTGCCAGCGGGGGGACAGCGACGAAAGAGACCCAGTACTTC

J: TRBJ2-2
V: TRBV28
D: TRBD1
size: many
CDR3: CASSLWTGGILLFF
DNA: TGTGCCAGCAGTCTATGGACAGGGGGCATTTTGCTGTTTTTT

J: TRBJ1-2
V: TRBV10-3
D: NA
size: few
CDR3: CAISETGYGYTF
DNA: TGTGCCATCAGTGAGACAGGGTATGGCTACACCTTC

J: TRBJ1-1
V: TRBV7-2
D: TRBD1
size: many
CDR3: CASRVTGVSAEAFF
DNA: TGTGCCAGCAGGGTGACAGGGGTGAGCGCTGAAGCTTTCTTT